A selection of T cell receptor beta chains follows, all from one sample in a study of blood T cells in healthy people across ages. TCRdb processed the 5' RACE reads anew with MiXCR; each CDR3 protein has one entry. There are around 700,000 distinct CDR3 sequences in the sample; 25% occur only once, and 9.4% lies in the top ten. These data were also filed under a second study, of T cells of mothers and their children.

Source material: blood. The receptors originated from a boy aged 5-17 years in good health. Both conserved end residues are part of each CDR3. The D gene is left open where the match is weak. Not every row has a clone size; where given, it reads once, few, many or a size class.

v_gene	d_gene	abundance	j_gene	len	CDR3aa	CDR3nt
TRBV14	TRBD1	NA	TRBJ1-4	19	CASSQRRDRGIKGNEKLFF	TGTGCCAGCAGCCAACGTCGTGACAGGGGGATTAAGGGAAATGAAAAACTGTTTTTT
TRBV20-1	TRBD2	few	TRBJ2-5	18	CSASPRPLAGGPWETQYF	TGCAGTGCTTCTCCCCGTCCCCTAGCGGGGGGGCCGTGGGAGACCCAGTACTTC
TRBV4-3	NA	NA	TRBJ1-2	16	CASSLGGGALNYGYTF	TGCGCCAGCAGCCTTGGCGGGGGGGCACTAAACTATGGCTACACCTTC
TRBV20-1	NA	NA	TRBJ1-2	16	CSAKFILTSLNYGYTF	TGCAGTGCTAAGTTTATACTGACATCCCTTAACTATGGCTACACCTTC
TRBV7-2	NA	many	TRBJ1-4	13	CASSTDLGEKLFF	TGTGCCAGCAGCACGGACCTGGGGGAAAAACTGTTTTTT
TRBV27	NA	NA	TRBJ2-7	15	CASRLGAKGSYGQYF	TGTGCCAGCAGGCTGGGGGCCAAGGGTTCCTACGGGCAGTACTTC
TRBV18	NA	few	TRBJ1-1	14	CASSGRESGTEAFF	TGTGCCAGCTCAGGCAGGGAGAGCGGCACTGAAGCTTTCTTT
TRBV4-3	NA	few	TRBJ2-5	14	CASSQDFVGETQYF	TGCGCCAGCAGCCAGGACTTTGTGGGAGAGACCCAGTACTTC
TRBV12-3/TRBV12-4	NA	few	TRBJ2-2	15	CASSFGGPTPGELFF	TGTGCCAGCAGTTTCGGTGGGCCGACTCCCGGGGAGCTGTTTTTT
TRBV12-3/TRBV12-4	NA	NA	TRBJ2-7	13	CASSLSFSAEQYF	TGTGCCAGCAGTTTGAGCTTCAGTGCCGAGCAGTACTTC
TRBV7-2	NA	few	TRBJ2-7	19	CASRFAEVRHTKRSYEQYF	TGTGCCAGCAGGTTTGCCGAGGTTCGCCATACAAAGCGATCCTACGAGCAGTACTTC
TRBV27	TRBD2	few	TRBJ2-1	14	CASSFASGTGEQFF	TGTGCCAGCAGTTTCGCTAGCGGGACGGGAGAGCAGTTCTTC
TRBV28	NA	few	TRBJ2-4	16	CASSPVSAGAKNIQYF	TGTGCCAGCAGTCCTGTTTCAGCGGGAGCCAAAAACATTCAGTACTTC
TRBV20-1	TRBD2	NA	TRBJ2-1	14	CSARGTTLYNEQFF	TGCAGTGCTCGAGGGACTACCCTATACAATGAGCAGTTCTTC
TRBV6-2/TRBV6-3	NA	few	TRBJ2-5	14	CASSYSSDQETQYF	TGTGCCAGCAGTTACTCGAGCGACCAAGAGACCCAGTACTTC
TRBV28	TRBD1	NA	TRBJ1-1	16	CASSSNSDRANTEAFF	TGTGCCAGCAGTTCCAACTCCGACAGGGCCAACACTGAAGCTTTCTTT
TRBV2	TRBD2	NA	TRBJ2-1	17	CASSNSLAGVVYNEQFF	TGTGCCAGCAGTAACTCCCTAGCGGGGGTTGTCTACAATGAGCAGTTCTTC
TRBV6-2/TRBV6-3	TRBD2	few	TRBJ2-1	16	CASSPGVAGVYNEQFF	TGTGCCAGCAGTCCAGGGGTAGCGGGAGTATACAATGAGCAGTTCTTC
TRBV7-9	NA	few	TRBJ2-2	15	CASSPRGTLTGELFF	TGTGCCAGCAGCCCTCGTGGGACGCTCACCGGGGAGCTGTTTTTT
TRBV10-3	NA	few	TRBJ2-1	15	CAITPDTARYNEQFF	TGTGCCATCACTCCGGACACGGCCAGATACAATGAGCAGTTCTTC
TRBV12-3/TRBV12-4	NA	few	TRBJ1-4	14	CASRGDVANEKLFF	TGTGCCAGCAGAGGGGACGTGGCTAATGAAAAACTGTTTTTT
TRBV18	TRBD1	few	TRBJ2-1	15	CASSSGTGVGYEQFF	TGTGCCAGCTCCTCCGGGACAGGGGTTGGCTATGAGCAGTTCTTC
TRBV9	NA	few	TRBJ2-2	14	CASGAGGYTGELFF	TGTGCCAGCGGGGCAGGGGGGTACACCGGGGAGCTGTTTTTT
TRBV4-3	TRBD2	NA	TRBJ2-3	14	CASSQALAPDTQYF	TGCGCCAGCAGCCAAGCACTAGCGCCAGATACGCAGTATTTT
TRBV4-2	NA	few	TRBJ2-1	16	CASSEVPEGSYNEQFF	TGTGCCAGCAGCGAGGTACCGGAGGGTTCCTACAATGAGCAGTTCTTC
TRBV18	NA	NA	TRBJ1-1	13	CASSPDVNTEAFF	TGTGCCAGCTCACCAGACGTAAACACTGAAGCTTTCTTT
TRBV20-1	NA	few	TRBJ2-3	15	CSARDSGTPADTQYF	TGCAGTGCTAGAGATTCAGGGACCCCCGCAGATACGCAGTATTTT
TRBV9	TRBD1	few	TRBJ2-7	13	CASSVGTGGEQYF	TGTGCCAGCAGCGTTGGGACAGGAGGGGAGCAGTACTTC
TRBV29-1	TRBD1	few	TRBJ1-2	11	CSTTGVYGYTF	TGCAGCACGACAGGGGTCTATGGCTACACCTTC
TRBV7-8	TRBD1	NA	TRBJ2-1	15	CASSLARGHFNEQFF	TGTGCCAGCAGCTTAGCCAGGGGGCATTTCAATGAGCAGTTCTTC
TRBV3-1	TRBD2	few	TRBJ2-1	17	CASSQENRLAGGGRQFF	TGTGCCAGCAGCCAAGAGAATCGTCTAGCGGGAGGGGGTCGGCAGTTCTTC
TRBV7-3	TRBD2	few	TRBJ2-3	17	CASSFSGTSASTDTQYF	TGTGCCAGCAGCTTCTCCGGGACTAGCGCCTCAACAGATACGCAGTATTTT
TRBV6-5	TRBD2	few	TRBJ2-5	18	CASSFSDQRTSGEETQYF	TGTGCCAGCAGTTTTTCCGACCAAAGGACTAGCGGCGAAGAGACCCAGTACTTC
TRBV6-5	NA	NA	TRBJ1-1	14	CASSYEGGGTEAFF	TGTGCCAGCAGTTACGAGGGAGGGGGCACTGAAGCTTTCTTT
TRBV20-1	TRBD2	few	TRBJ2-1	16	CSALILTSGIRGEQFF	TGCAGTGCTCTGATCTTGACTAGCGGGATCCGGGGTGAGCAGTTCTTC
TRBV29-1	NA	few	TRBJ2-2	13	CSGGASGTGELFF	TGCAGCGGGGGGGCTAGCGGCACCGGGGAGCTGTTTTTT
TRBV11-2	TRBD1	NA	TRBJ2-6	15	CASSPRGLGANVLTF	TGTGCCAGCAGCCCCAGGGGGCTAGGGGCCAACGTCCTGACTTTC
TRBV7-2	NA	NA	TRBJ2-3	14	CASSSGYGTDTQYF	TGTGCCAGCAGCTCAGGCTACGGGACAGATACGCAGTATTTT